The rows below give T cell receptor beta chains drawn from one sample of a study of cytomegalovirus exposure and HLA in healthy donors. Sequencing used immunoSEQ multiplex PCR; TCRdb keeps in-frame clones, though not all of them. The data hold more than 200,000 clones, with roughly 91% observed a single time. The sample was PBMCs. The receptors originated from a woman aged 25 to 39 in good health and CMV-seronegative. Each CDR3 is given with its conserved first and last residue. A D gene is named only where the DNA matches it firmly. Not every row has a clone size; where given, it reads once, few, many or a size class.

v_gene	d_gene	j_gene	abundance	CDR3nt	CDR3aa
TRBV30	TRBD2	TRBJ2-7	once	TGTGCCCTGACGTTGGTGGGAGGGCTGCACGAGCAGTACTTC	CALTLVGGLHEQYF
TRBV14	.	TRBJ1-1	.	TGTGCCAGCAGCCGGGGCCCCTTAGGCACTGAAGCTTTCTTT	CASSRGPLGTEAFF
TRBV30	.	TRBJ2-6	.	TGTGCCTGGACGCCCGGACAGTTCAGCTCTGGGGCCAACGTCCTGACTTTC	CAWTPGQFSSGANVLTF
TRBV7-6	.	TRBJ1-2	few	TGTGCCAGCAGCCCCTCGGGAGCACCCTATGGCTACACCTTC	CASSPSGAPYGYTF
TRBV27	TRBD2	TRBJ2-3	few	TGTGCCAGCAGCCGACTAGCGGGAGGAAAGGGAGCAGATACGCAGTATTTT	CASSRLAGGKGADTQYF
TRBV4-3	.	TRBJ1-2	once	TGCGCCAGCAGCCAAGAGCCGGGTTCTAACTATGGCTACACCTTC	CASSQEPGSNYGYTF
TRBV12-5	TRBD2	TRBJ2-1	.	TGTGCTAGTGGTTTGGCGTCCCTGACTAGCGGGAGGGCCGGGTCCTACAATGAGCAGTTCTTC	CASGLASLTSGRAGSYNEQFF
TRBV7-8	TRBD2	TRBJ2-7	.	TGTGCCAGCAGCCAGACTAGCGGGGACTCCTACGAGCAGTACTTC	CASSQTSGDSYEQYF
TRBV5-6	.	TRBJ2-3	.	TGTGCCAGCAGACAGCTAAACACAGATACGCAGTATTTT	CASRQLNTDTQYF
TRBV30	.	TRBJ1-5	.	TGTGCCTGGAGCGCAGGGAGCAATCAGCCCCAGCATTTT	CAWSAGSNQPQHF
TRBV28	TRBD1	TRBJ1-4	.	TGTGCCAGCAGTTTACAGGGGGCCACTAATGAAAAACTGTTTTTT	CASSLQGATNEKLFF